This T cell receptor (beta chain) was sequenced in a study of blood T cells in healthy people across ages. The count of this clonotype is one. What it binds is not known. Collection of about 9.4 milliliters of peripheral blood was performed for each donor. Study findings and constraints: Measured against age, TCR beta diversity per million T cells decreased in a roughly linear manner.

The ends lost 5 bases at V and 0 bases at J; junction bases unmatched: 5. Germline V gene lookup returns CDR1 LGHDT and CDR2 YNNKEL (reference sequence). The CDR3 totals 16 residues. PCR was performed a second time for roughly 7 to 12 cycles using a sample-barcoded 5' primer and a J-beta primer mix. TCRdb re-called the 5' RACE reads through MiXCR, storing one row per CDR3 protein. The repertoire holds 700,000 or so distinct CDR3 sequences, with about a fifth as singletons. The source of this sequence is a man aged 70-80 years in good health. The genes are TRBV3-1 and TRBJ2-4; 9 bases line up with TRBD1. Sample: blood. Here the CDR3 reads CASSLQQGAAKNIQYF. In nucleotides, the CDR3 is TGTGCCAGCAGCTTGCAACAGGGGGCAGCCAAAAACATTCAGTACTTC.